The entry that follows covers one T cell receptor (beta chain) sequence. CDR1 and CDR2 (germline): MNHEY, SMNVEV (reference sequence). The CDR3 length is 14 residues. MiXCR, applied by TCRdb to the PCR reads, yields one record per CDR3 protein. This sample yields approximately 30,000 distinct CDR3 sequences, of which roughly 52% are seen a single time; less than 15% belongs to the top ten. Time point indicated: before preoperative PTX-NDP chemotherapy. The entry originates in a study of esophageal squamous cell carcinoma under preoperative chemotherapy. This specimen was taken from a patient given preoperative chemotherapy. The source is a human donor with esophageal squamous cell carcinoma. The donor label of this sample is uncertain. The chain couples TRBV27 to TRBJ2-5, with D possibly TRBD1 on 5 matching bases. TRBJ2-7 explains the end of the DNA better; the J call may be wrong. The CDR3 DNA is TGTGCCAGCAGTCCGGACATTTCCAACTACGAGCAGTACTTC. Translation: CASSPDISNYEQYF.